This TCR beta chain was identified in a study of blood T cells in healthy people across ages. The trim removed 5 bases at V and 6 bases at J, leaving 6 bases unmatched. The CDR3 runs 15 residues. Germline V gene data show CDR1 as SEHNR and CDR2 as FQNEAQ (reference sequence). Primers used in a second PCR of about 6 to 11 cycles were a sample-barcoded 5' primer and a J-beta primer mix. TCRdb itself ran the 5' RACE reads through MiXCR, one entry per CDR3 protein. This table holds 590,000 or so distinct CDR3 sequences, about 30% found once. Study-wide results and limits: There was no known CMV status for donors, so expanded clonotype changes were possibly confounded.

The table lists this clonotype with a count of one. The target antigen is unknown. This may arise from a read error, as a much more abundant clone is one base away. The conserved phenylalanine or tryptophan is not found at the CDR3 terminus, so this likely reflects a read error. The rearrangement uses TRBV7-9 and TRBJ2-1, with TRBD2 matching over 11 bases. The sequenced sample consisted of blood. The sequence derives from a woman aged 80 or over in good health. CDR3 DNA: TGTGCCAGCAGCATTCATAGCGGGGGGGCCAATGAGCAGTTCTTA. The encoded protein is CASSIHSGGANEQFL.